The rows below give T cell receptor beta chains drawn from one sample of a study of naive and memory T cell subsets. TCRdb redid the calling of the UMI-ligation and nested PCR reads with MiXCR, one entry per CDR3 protein. The table has 130,000 to 150,000 distinct CDR3 sequences, 17% seen once. Sequencing was carried out using naive CD4+ T cells from blood. These receptors came from a human donor in good health. Both conserved end residues are part of each CDR3.

13,TRBV9,CASRSRGTDTQYF
15,TRBV27,CASRRTGEANQPQHF
14,TRBV12-3/TRBV12-4,CASSLLGVPYEQYF
15,TRBV2,CASPPASGRADTQYF
13,TRBV18,CASSGGSADTQYF
13,TRBV3-1,CASSREGWYEQYF
11,TRBV29-1,CSARQNTEAFF
14,TRBV12-5,CASGSTQGFTEAFF
14,TRBV29-1,CSVGGTGLNNEQFF
16,TRBV6-5,CASSLDRTGGMIEQYF
14,TRBV10-2,CASSGAGGTDTQYF
15,TRBV20-1,CSAAPITRMNTEAFF
20,TRBV11-2,CASSSRRLVAGSPRTDTQYF
16,TRBV6-5,CASSSQGPSRRSPLHF
13,TRBV10-3,CAISSGVTGELFF
15,TRBV20-1,CSARDWQGSTDTQYF
15,TRBV6-1,CASSGATGRETEAFF
16,TRBV3-1,CASSQQGALAKNIQYF
14,TRBV29-1,CSVARLGSADTQYF
14,TRBV15,CATSSDGSYQPQHF
15,TRBV12-3/TRBV12-4,CASSESGSCFWEQFF
15,TRBV6-6,CATRRGRVVEETQYF
19,TRBV30,CAWSALPGTGGGISYGYTF
13,TRBV4-3,CASSQGTGHTQYF
14,TRBV27,CASSLLAGGGELFF
20,TRBV10-1,CASSEPKGTSGWVGNTEAFF
18,TRBV19,CASSNGGPPSWTYNEQFF
14,TRBV9,CASSVSPQTYEQYF
13,TRBV3-1,CASSQDFAAEAFF
16,TRBV27,CASSLLAGDHQETQYF
16,TRBV11-3,CASSLSVGKSGDEQFF
15,TRBV4-2,CASSTQGTSSHEQYF
15,TRBV10-2,CASTPTGQSSYEQYF
16,TRBV12-3/TRBV12-4,CASRDIQGSQPYGYTF
12,TRBV6-4,CASSGAVHEQYF
14,TRBV20-1,CSARDSASGSEQFF
15,TRBV10-3,CAISYEDSAGNTIYF
15,TRBV7-2,CASSSLSGSIDTQYF
17,TRBV4-1,CASSPDPGQASTDTQYF
14,TRBV7-9,CASSLGQIGDTQYF
15,TRBV19,CASSIPGQGLWEQFF
17,TRBV24-1,CATSDLNPRTGYAGYTF
11,TRBV29-1,CSVVVTYEQYF
13,TRBV6-6,CASSRGSGQPQHF
15,TRBV3-1,CASSPVQPFQETQYF